The present T cell receptor beta chain was sequenced within a study of blood T cell repertoires in COVID-19. For the study at large: PBMCs, B-cell-depleted T cells, or T cells provided the cDNA or gDNA that made up the material.

CDR1 and CDR2 (germline): LGHNT, FRNRAP. The CDR3 is made up of 14 amino acids. Trimming left V 1 base short and J 4 bases short, with 10 bases between. This clone was counted between two and nine times. Generated by immunoSEQ multiplex PCR, the TCRdb table keeps only in-frame clones and is missing some. The sample has 190,000 or so clones; roughly 87% are singletons. Adults between roughly 18 and 90 years of age took part from under 30 US areas. Participants' reported clinical history set cohort assignment. This TCR derives from a woman aged 25 to 39 who had recovered from COVID-19. What was sequenced was PBMCs or T cells enriched from blood (not recorded which). The J gene is TRBJ1-2, the V gene TRBV12-5, with D unclear. The CDR3 DNA sequence: TGTGCTAGTGGTTTGGCTGGAGGACCCTATGGCTACACCTTC. Residues: CASGLAGGPYGYTF.